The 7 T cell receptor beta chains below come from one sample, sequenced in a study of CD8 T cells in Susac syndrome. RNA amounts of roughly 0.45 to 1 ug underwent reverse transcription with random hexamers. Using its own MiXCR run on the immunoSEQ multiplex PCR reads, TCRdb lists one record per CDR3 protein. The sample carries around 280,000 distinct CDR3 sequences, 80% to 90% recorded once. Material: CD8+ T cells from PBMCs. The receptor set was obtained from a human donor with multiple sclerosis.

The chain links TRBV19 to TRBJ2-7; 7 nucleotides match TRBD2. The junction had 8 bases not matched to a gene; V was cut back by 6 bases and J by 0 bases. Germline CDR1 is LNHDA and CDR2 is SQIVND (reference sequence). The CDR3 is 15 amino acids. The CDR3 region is CASSEGGYFSYEQYF. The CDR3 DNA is TGTGCCAGTAGCGAGGGAGGGTACTTCTCCTACGAGCAGTACTTC.

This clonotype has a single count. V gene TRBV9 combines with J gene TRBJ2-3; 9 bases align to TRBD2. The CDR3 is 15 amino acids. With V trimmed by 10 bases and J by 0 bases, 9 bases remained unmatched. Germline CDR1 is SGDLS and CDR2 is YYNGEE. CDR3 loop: CASAAGGTSTDTQYF. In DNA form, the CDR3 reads TGTGCCTCGGCGGCGGGAGGGACTAGCACAGATACGCAGTATTTT.

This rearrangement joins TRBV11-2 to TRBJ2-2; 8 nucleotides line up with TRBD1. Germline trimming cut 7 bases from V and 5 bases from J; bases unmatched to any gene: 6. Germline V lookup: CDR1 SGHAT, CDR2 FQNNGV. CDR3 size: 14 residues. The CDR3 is CASTLQGATGELFF. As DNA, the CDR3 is TGTGCCAGCACCCTTCAGGGGGCTACCGGGGAGCTGTTTTTT.

The CDR3 DNA follows: TGTGCCAGCAGTTTATTTGGCAGTGATCCGTCGAGCACAGATACGCAGTATTTT. Residues: CASSLFGSDPSSTDTQYF. V usage is TRBV27 and J usage is TRBJ2-3, with D unclear. The CDR3 extends over 18 amino acids. V was shortened by 1 base and J by 0 bases, with 17 bases between the two germline ends. CDR1 is MNHEY and CDR2 is SMNVEV in the germline V gene (reference sequence).

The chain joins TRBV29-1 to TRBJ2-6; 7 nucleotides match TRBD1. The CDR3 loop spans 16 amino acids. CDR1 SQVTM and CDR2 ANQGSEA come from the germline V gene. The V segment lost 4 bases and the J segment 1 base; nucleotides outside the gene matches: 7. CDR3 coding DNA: TGCAGCGTTGTGGACAGGTCCGAGTCTGGGGCCAACGTCCTGACTTTC. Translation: CSVVDRSESGANVLTF.

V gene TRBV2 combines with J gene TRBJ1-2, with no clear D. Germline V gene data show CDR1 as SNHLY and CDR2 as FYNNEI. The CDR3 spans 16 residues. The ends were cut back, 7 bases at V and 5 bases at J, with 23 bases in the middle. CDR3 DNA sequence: TGTGCCAGCAACCTTTACCCCGGGTCAGATAATTATGGCTACACCTTC. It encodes CASNLYPGSDNYGYTF.

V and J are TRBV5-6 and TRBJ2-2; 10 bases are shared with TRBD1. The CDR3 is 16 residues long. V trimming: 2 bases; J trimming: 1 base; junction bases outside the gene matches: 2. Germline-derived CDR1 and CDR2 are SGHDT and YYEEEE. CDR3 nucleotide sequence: TGTGCCAGCAGCTTAGGGACAGGGGTGAACACCGGGGAGCTGTTTTTT. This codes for CASSLGTGVNTGELFF.